The 5 T cell receptor beta chains below come from one sample, sequenced in a study of metastatic and nonmetastatic thyroid tumors. TCRdb reprocessed the PCR reads via MiXCR. This sample has about 40,000 clones, with around 10% found just once. There were no patients who had received any treatment before thyroid surgery. The sample comprised blood. Receptor source: a female donor with papillary thyroid cancer or a benign thyroid nodule (not recorded which). Some clones in this sample may be carry-over from other donors' samples.

This clone came up many times. The chain joins TRBV28 to TRBJ2-1; D unclear. This CDR3 contains 13 residues. Trimming cost V 2 bases and J 5 bases, with 7 bases left between them. The germline V gene has CDR1 MDHEN and CDR2 SYDVKM. CDR3 nucleotide sequence: TGTGCCAGCAGTTTAATCTACGACAATGAGCAGTTCTTC. Translation gives CASSLIYDNEQFF.

At least ten counts were recorded for this clone. This chain uses TRBV19 with TRBJ2-3, with TRBD2 matching 12 bases. CDR3 length: 15 amino acids. V gave up 3 bases and J gave up 6 bases; unmatched junction bases: 4. CDR1 and CDR2 from the germline V gene are LNHDA and SQIVND (reference sequence). The CDR3 here is CASSIRTSGMDTQYF. The CDR3, as DNA: TGTGCCAGTAGTATTCGGACTAGCGGGATGGATACGCAGTATTTT.

This clone was counted many times. The chain is built from TRBV4-3 and TRBJ2-3; D remains unclear. Germline-derived CDR1 and CDR2 are LGHNA and YSLEER. The CDR3 runs to 14 residues. Trimming stripped 1 base from V and 6 bases from J, with 11 bases between. The DNA of the CDR3 is TGCGCCAGCAGCCAAGGGGTGTTCTCGGATACGCAGTATTTT. It encodes CASSQGVFSDTQYF.

At least ten counts were recorded for this clone. The chain combines TRBV5-1 with TRBJ2-3; no definite D call. CDR1 and CDR2 from the germline V gene are SGHRS and YFSETQ. The CDR3 covers 14 residues. The V gene lost 0 bases and the J gene lost 4 bases, with 9 bases spanning the gap. The CDR3 here is CASSLEKVADTQYF. The CDR3 DNA follows: TGCGCCAGCAGCTTGGAGAAGGTGGCAGATACGCAGTATTTT.

This clone turned up a few times. The chain joins TRBV7-3 to TRBJ2-3; no firm D call. The CDR3 totals 14 residues. The V and J ends lost 4 bases and 4 bases respectively, with 12 bases between them. CDR1 SGHTA and CDR2 FQGTGA come from the germline V gene. The CDR3 sequence: CASSSECPPDTQYF. CDR3 coding DNA: TGTGCCAGCAGCTCGGAGTGCCCGCCAGATACGCAGTATTTT.